What follows describes a single T cell receptor (beta chain). No cognate antigen has been identified for it. Per-base qualities were not stored, and no clone one base away is much larger. Stable Graves' hyperthyroidism was defined as the absence of progression to ophthalmopathy over 18 months of follow-up. The hyperthyroidism patients were between 18 and 65 years old and newly diagnosed, with a disease duration of less than 2 months. Patients with uncontrolled infections, other autoimmune diseases, pregnancy or lactation were excluded. Clinical symptoms, serum thyroxine and TRAb, thyroid ultrasound, and orbital computed tomography formed the basis for the diagnoses. PBMCs were separated from around 9.1 ml of fresh peripheral blood using Ficoll-Paque density gradient centrifugation. Total RNA was extracted with Trizol reagent, and quality was checked on an Agilent 2100 Bioanalyzer. This sample was included in a study of T cells in Graves' hyperthyroidism and ophthalmopathy (dated by TCRdb to between 2018 and 2021). About the study as a whole: Peripheral blood samples were taken at the time of initial diagnosis, prior to any treatment. To identify TCR V-J signatures that set the groups apart, the researchers used a discovery cohort of about a hundred patients, made up of under 45 with Graves' ophthalmopathy and approximately 57 with stable Graves' hyperthyroidism. Whether ophthalmopathy could be predicted prospectively was tested in an independent validation cohort made up of approximately 19 hyperthyroidism patients plus 17 patients who later progressed to ophthalmopathy. For training and testing, the 100 or so patients in the discovery cohort were randomly divided in a 7:3 ratio. The study also compared thyroid tissue and blood T-cell repertoires from roughly 6 Graves' hyperthyroidism patients. Once sampling was done, hyperthyroidism patients were given methimazole at a starting dose of 30 mg daily, whereas ophthalmopathy patients were given high-dose intravenous methylprednisolone. TCR Vbeta CDR3 sequencing of approximately 140 peripheral blood samples (more than 40 ophthalmopathy, 75 to 85 hyperthyroidism and approximately 17 progressor patients) is reported in the paper. The study at large found these results: In cross-validation, a model built on a 13 V-J signature told ophthalmopathy apart from stable hyperthyroidism with 87.88% sensitivity and 81% to 82% specificity, and in testing the same model reached 80%/75%. Most expanded thyroid clonotypes (frequency above 0.001) were also detected in blood, suggesting blood repertoires may reflect thyroid immune responses. In validation, the model predicted progression to ophthalmopathy with approximately 71% sensitivity and less than 75% specificity, a median of about 6 months before onset. No statistical method was used to fix the sample size in advance, and group allocation was not hidden from the investigators.

Taken from cysteine to phenylalanine, the CDR3 has 14 residues. Only CDR3 DNA remains: 42 bases, in frame from the first base. As encoded in the germline V gene, CDR1 is WSHSY while CDR2 is SAAADI. V was cut back by 2 bases and J by 2 bases, leaving a gap of 10 bases between them. The TCR beta CDR3 regions were amplified from the RNA transcripts. For the first round of RT-PCR on the TCR CDR3, the HTBI primer set was used together with the Qiagen OneStep RT-PCR kit. Libraries were constructed in a second round of multiplex PCR, after which size selection and purification were carried out. The libraries were sequenced on an Illumina HiSeq2000 using paired-end 100 bp reads. In the source study's methods: SOAPnuke was used to process the raw data, throwing out any read that contained adapters or uncalled bases, had a mean Phred below 15, or lacked an exact constant-primer or identifier match. High-quality paired reads were merged using COPE v1.2.5, and each unique nucleotide sequence was defined as a clonotype. MiTCR v1.1 was used to align clonotypes to the IMGT TRBV, TRBD and TRBJ reference segments. Analysis was restricted to V-J combinations with a frequency above 0.0001, which covered roughly 99% of repertoires. The TCS score was defined as F50 (clonal expansion) divided by E x V (chaos), with BLOSUM62-based TCRdist calculated between CDR3 peptides within each V-J. Welch's t-statistics and random forest reduced roughly 540 V-J features to 10 to 15, which were used in a naive Bayes classifier (R e1071). Clones were called with MiXCR by TCRdb after fastp trimmed the public reads at Q25, and only in-frame beta chains were retained. Under each unique CDR3 protein, matching rows form one entry showing the most common genes and DNA. The V and J calls, along with clone size, are taken from TCRdb and not from the paper's own processing. In this sample the table shows some 740,000 distinct CDR3 sequences, around 13% of which occur a single time. In total, the top ten clones hold around 9.6% of the sample.

The TCR sequence derives from a woman under 30 with Graves' hyperthyroidism. This chain is built from TRBV10-2 and TRBJ2-7; a tentative D match to TRBD1 spans 5 bases. Sequenced sample: blood. The nucleotide sequence reads as follows: TGCGCCAGCAGTGAGACCGAAGGGGCCTACGAGCAGTACTTC. It translates to CASSETEGAYEQYF.